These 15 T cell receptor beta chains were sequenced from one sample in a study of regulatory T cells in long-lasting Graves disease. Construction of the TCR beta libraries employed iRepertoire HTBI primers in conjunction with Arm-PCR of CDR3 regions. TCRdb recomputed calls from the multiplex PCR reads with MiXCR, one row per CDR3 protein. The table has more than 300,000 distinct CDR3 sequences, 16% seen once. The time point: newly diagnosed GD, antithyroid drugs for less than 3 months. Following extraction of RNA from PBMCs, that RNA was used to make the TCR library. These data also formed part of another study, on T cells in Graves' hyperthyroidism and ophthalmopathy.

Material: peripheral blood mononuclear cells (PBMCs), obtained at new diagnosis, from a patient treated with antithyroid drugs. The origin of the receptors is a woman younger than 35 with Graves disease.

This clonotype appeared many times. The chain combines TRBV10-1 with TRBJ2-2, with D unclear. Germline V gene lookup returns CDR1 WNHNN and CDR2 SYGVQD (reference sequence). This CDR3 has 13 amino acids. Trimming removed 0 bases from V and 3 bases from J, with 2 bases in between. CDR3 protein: CASSESDTGELFF. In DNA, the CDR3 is TGCGCCAGCAGTGAGTCGGACACCGGGGAGCTGTTTTTT.

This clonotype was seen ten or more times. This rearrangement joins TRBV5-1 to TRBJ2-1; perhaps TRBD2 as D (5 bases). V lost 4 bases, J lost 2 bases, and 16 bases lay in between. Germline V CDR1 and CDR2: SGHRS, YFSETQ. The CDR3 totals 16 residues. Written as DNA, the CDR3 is TGCGCCAGCAGCAGAGATAACTCCGGGACCTACAATGAGCAGTTCTTC. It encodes CASSRDNSGTYNEQFF.

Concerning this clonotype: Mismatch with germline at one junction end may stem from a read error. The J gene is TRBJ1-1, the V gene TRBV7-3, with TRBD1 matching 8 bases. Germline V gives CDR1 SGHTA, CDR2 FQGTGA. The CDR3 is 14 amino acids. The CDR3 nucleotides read TGTGCCAGCAGCGTAACAGGGGGTGAGACTGAAGCTTTCTTT. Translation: CASSVTGGETEAFF.

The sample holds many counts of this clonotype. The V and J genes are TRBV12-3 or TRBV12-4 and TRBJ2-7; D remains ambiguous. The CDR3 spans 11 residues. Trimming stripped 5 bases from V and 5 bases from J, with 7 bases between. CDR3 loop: CASSAGDEQYF. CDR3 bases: TGTGCCAGCAGTGCTGGGGACGAGCAGTACTTC.

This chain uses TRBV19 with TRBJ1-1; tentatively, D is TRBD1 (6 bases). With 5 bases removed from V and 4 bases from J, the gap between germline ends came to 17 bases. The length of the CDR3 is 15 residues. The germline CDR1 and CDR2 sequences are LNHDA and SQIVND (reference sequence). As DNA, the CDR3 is TGTGCCAGTAGTCCCCGACAGGCCTGGGGCACTGAAGCTTTCTTT. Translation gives CASSPRQAWGTEAFF.

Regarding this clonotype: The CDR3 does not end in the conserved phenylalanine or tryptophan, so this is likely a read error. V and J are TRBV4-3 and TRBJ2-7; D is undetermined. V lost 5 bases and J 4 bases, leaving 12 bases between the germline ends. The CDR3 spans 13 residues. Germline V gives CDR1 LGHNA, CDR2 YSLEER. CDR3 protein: CASSSRALYEQYL. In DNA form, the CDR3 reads TGCGCCAGCAGCTCCCGGGCGCTTTACGAGCAGTACTTG.

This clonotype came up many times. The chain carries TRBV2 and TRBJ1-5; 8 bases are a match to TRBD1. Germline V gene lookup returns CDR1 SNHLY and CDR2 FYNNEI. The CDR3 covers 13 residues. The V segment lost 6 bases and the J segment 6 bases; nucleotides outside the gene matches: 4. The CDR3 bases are TGTGCCAGCAGCGGACAGGGCGGTCAGCCCCAGCATTTT. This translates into CASSGQGGQPQHF.

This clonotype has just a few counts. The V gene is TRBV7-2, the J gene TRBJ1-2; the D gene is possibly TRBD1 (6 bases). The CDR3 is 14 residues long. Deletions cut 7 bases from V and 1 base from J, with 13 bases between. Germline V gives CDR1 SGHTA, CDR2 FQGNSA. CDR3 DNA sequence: TGTGCCAGCAACCGACAGGCGCTTAACTATGGCTACACCTTC. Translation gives CASNRQALNYGYTF.

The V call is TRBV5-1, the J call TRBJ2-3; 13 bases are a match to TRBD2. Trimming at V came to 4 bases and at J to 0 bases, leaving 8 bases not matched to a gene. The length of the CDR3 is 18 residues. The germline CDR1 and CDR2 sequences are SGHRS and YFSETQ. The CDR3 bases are TGCGCCAGCAGCAGCCAAGGGACTAGCGGGGCAAGCACAGATACGCAGTATTTT. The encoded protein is CASSSQGTSGASTDTQYF.

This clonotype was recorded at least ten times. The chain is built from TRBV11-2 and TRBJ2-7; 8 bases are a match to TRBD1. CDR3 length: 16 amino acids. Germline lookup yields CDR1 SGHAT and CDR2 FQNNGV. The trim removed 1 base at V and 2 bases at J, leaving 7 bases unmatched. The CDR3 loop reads CASSLGGATGAYEQYF. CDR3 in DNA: TGTGCCAGCAGCTTAGGTGGCGCGACAGGGGCCTACGAGCAGTACTTC.

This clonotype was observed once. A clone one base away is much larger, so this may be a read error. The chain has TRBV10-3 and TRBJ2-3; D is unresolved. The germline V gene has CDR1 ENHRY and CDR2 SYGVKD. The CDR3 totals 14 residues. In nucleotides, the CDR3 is TGTGCCATCAGTGAGTCCAGAAGCACAGATACGCGGTATTTT. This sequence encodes CAISESRSTDTRYF.

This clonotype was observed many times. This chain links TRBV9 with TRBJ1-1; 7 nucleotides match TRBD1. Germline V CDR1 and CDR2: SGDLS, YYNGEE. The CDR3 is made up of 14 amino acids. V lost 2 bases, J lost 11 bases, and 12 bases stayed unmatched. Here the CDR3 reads CASSVVTGDPVAFF. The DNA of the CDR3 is TGTGCCAGCAGCGTCGTCACAGGGGACCCTGTGGCTTTCTTT.

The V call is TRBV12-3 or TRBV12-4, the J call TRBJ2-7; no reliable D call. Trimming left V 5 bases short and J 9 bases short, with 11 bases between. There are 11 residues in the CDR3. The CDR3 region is CASSPGRRQYF. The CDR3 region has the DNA TGTGCCAGCAGTCCTGGTCGGAGGCAGTACTTC.

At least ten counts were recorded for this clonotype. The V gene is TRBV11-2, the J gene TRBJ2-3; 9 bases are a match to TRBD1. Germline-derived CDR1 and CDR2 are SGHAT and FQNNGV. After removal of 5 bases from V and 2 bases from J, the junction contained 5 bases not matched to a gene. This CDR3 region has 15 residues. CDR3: CASSQQGAPTDTQYF. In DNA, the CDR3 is TGTGCCAGCAGCCAACAGGGGGCGCCCACAGATACGCAGTATTTT.

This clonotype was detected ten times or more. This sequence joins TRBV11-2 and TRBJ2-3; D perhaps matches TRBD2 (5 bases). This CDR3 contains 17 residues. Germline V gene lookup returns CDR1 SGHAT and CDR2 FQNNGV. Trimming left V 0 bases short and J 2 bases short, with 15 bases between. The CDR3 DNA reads TGTGCCAGCAGCTTAGATACACCATGGACTCTCACAGATACGCAGTATTTT. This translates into CASSLDTPWTLTDTQYF. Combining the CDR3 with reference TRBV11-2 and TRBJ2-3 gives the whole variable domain EAGVAQSPRYKIIEKRQSVAFWCNPISGHATLYWYQQILGQGPKLLIQFQNNGVVDDSQLPKDRFSAERLKGVDSTLKIQPAKLEDSAVYLCASSLDTPWTLTDTQYFGPGTRLTVL.